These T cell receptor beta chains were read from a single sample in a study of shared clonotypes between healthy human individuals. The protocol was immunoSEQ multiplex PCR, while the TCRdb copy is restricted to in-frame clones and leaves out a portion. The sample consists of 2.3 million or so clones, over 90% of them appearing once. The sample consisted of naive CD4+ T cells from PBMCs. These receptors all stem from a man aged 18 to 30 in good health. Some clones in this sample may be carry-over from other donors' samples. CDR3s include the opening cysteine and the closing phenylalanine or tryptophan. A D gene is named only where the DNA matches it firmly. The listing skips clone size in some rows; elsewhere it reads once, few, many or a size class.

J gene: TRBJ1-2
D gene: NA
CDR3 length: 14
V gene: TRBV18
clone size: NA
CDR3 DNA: TGTGCCAGCTCACCGAGGGAAGAAGGGTATGGCTACACCTTC
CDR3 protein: CASSPREEGYGYTF

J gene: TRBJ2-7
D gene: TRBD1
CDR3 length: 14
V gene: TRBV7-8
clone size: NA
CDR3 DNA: TGTGCCAGCAGCTTCAGGGACAGGACCTACGAGCAGTACTTC
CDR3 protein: CASSFRDRTYEQYF

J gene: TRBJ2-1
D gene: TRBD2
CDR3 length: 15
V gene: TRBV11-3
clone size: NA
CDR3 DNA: TGTGCCAGCAGCCTCGGACTAGCGGGAGCCAATGAGCAGTTCTTC
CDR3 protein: CASSLGLAGANEQFF

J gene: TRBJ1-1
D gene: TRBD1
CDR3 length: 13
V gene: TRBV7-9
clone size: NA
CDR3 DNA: TGTGCCAGCAGCACCCAGGGGGGCACTGAAGCTTTCTTT
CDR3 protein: CASSTQGGTEAFF

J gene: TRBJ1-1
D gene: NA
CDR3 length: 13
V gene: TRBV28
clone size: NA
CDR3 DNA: TGTGCCAGCAGTGATATAAGGAACACTGAAGCTTTCTTT
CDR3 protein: CASSDIRNTEAFF

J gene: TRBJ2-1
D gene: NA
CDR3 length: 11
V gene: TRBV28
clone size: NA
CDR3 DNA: TGTGCCAGCAGTTTTAGCAATGAGCAGTTCTTC
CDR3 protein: CASSFSNEQFF

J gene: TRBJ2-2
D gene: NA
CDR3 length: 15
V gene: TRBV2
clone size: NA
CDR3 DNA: TGTGCCAGCAGTGATGGCACGACGAACACCGGGGAGCTGTTTTTT
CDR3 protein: CASSDGTTNTGELFF

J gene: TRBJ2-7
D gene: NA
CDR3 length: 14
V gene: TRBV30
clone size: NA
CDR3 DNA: TGTGCCTGGAGTGTGGGGGGTGGCTCCTACGAGCAGTACTTC
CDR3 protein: CAWSVGGGSYEQYF

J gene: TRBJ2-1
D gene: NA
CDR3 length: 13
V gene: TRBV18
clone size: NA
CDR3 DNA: TGTGCCAGCTCACCACCCCCACCCGCTGAGCAGTTCTTC
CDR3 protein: CASSPPPPAEQFF

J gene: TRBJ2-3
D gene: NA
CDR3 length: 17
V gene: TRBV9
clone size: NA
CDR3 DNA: TGTGCCAGCAGCGTAGCGGCGCAGGGTCTGGGGGGCGATACGCAGTATTTT
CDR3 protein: CASSVAAQGLGGDTQYF

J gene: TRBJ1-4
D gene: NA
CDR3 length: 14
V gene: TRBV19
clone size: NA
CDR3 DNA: TGTGCCAGTAGGTCGGGGGGAAGCGGCGAAAAACTGTTTTTT
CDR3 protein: CASRSGGSGEKLFF

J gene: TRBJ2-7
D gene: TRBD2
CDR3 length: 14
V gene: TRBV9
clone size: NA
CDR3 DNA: TGTGCCAGCAGCGTTAGCGGGGTTAGCTACGAGCAGTACTTC
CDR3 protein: CASSVSGVSYEQYF

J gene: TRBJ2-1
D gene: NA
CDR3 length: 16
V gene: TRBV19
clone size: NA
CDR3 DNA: TGTGCCAGTACCAAGTGGGCGATCGGAGGGGGGAATGAGCAGTTCTTC
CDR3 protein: CASTKWAIGGGNEQFF

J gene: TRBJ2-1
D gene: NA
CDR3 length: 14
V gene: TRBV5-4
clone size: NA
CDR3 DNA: TGTGCCAGCAGCCCCCGAGTCGGGGCCCATGAGCAGTTCTTC
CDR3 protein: CASSPRVGAHEQFF

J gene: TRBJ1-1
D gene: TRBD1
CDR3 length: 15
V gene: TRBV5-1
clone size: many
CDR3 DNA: TGCGCCAGCAGCACTTCGGACAGGGTACACACTGAAGCTTTCTTT
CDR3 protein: CASSTSDRVHTEAFF

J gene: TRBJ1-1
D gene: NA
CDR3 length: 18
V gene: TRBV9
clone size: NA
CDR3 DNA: TGTGCCAGCAGCGTAGTTCGGTGGAACAGACCCTGGAACACTGAAGCTTTCTTT
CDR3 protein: CASSVVRWNRPWNTEAFF

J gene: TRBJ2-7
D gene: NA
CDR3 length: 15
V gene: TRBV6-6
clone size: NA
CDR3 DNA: TGTGCCAGCAGTTACGAGGTTTATGGGGGCTACGAGCAGTACTTC
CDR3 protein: CASSYEVYGGYEQYF

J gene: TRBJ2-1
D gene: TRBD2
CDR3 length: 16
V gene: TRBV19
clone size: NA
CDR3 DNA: TGTGCCAGTAGTAAAATAGCGGGAGCCTTATACAATGAGCAGTTCTTC
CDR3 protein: CASSKIAGALYNEQFF

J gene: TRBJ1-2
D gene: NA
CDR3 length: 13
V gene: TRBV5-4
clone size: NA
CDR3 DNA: TGTGCCAGCAGCCCGGGGGGTGGCTATGGCTACACCTTC
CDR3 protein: CASSPGGGYGYTF

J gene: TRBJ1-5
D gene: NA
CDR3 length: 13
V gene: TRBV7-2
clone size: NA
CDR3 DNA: TGTGCCAGCAGCTTAGAAGGCGGTGCGCCCCAGCATTTT
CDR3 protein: CASSLEGGAPQHF

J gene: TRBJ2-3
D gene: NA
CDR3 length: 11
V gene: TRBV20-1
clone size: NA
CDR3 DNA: TGCAGTACAGGGAGCACAGATACGCAGTATTTT
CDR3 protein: CSTGSTDTQYF

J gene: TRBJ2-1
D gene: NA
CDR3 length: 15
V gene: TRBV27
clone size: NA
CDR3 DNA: TGTGCCAGCAGCTCATGGGGGTCGGGCTACAATGAGCAGTTCTTC
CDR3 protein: CASSSWGSGYNEQFF

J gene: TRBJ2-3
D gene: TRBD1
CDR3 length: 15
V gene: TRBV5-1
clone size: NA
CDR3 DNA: TGCGCCAGCAGCTTGGGGACAGGGGGCCAAGATACGCAGTATTTT
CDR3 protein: CASSLGTGGQDTQYF

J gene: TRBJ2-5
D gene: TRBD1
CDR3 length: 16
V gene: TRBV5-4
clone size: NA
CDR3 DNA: TGTGCCAGCAGCTTGCCGACAGGGAGTTTTGCGGAGACCCAGTACTTC
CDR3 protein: CASSLPTGSFAETQYF

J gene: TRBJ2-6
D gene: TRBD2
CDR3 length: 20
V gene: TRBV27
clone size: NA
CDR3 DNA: TGTGCCAGCAGTCCCAGGGGCCGACTAGCGGGCGACTCTGGGGCCAACGTCCTGACTTTC
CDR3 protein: CASSPRGRLAGDSGANVLTF

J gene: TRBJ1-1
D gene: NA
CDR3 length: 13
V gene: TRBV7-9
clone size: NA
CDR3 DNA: TGTGCCAGCAGCTTAATAGTTGCCACTGAAGCTTTCTTT
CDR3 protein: CASSLIVATEAFF

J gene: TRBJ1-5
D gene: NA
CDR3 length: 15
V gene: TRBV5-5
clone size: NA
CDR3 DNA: TGTGCCAGCAGCTTGGAGGTCGGGGGCAATCAGCCCCAGCATTTT
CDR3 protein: CASSLEVGGNQPQHF

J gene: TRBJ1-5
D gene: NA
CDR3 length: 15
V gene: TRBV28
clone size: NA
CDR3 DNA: TGTGCCAGCAGCCTCCGGGGGTTTAGCAATCAGCCCCAGCATTTT
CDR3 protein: CASSLRGFSNQPQHF

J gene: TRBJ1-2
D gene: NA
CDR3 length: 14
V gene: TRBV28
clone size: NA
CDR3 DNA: TGTGCCAGCAGTTTCCTCCGGGGGCGGGATGGCTACACCTTC
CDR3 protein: CASSFLRGRDGYTF

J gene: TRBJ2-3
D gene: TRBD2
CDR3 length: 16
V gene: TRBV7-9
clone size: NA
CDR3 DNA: TGTGCCAGCAGCCGGGGACTAGCGACTAGCACAGATACGCAGTATTTT
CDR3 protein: CASSRGLATSTDTQYF

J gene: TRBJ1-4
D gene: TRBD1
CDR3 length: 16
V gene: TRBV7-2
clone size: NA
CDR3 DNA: TGTGCCAGCAGCCAGGACAGGGGAGCAACTAATGAAAAACTGTTTTTT
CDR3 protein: CASSQDRGATNEKLFF

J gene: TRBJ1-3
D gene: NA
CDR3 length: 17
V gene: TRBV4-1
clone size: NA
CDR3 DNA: TGCGCCAGCAGCCAAGCCCCGAATATACGCTCTGGAAACACCATATATTTT
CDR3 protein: CASSQAPNIRSGNTIYF

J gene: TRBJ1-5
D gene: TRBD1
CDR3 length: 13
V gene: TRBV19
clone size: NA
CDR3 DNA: TGTGCCAGTAGAGGACAGGGAGATCAGCCCCAGCATTTT
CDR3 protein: CASRGQGDQPQHF

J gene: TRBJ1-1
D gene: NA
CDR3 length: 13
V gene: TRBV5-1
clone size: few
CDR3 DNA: TGCGCCAGCAGCTTGGCCTCGCGCTCCGGAGCTTTCTTT
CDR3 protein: CASSLASRSGAFF

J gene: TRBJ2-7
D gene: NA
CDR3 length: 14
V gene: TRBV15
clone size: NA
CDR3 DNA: TGTGCCACCAGCAGAGGTGGCACTTCCTACGAGCAGTACTTC
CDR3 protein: CATSRGGTSYEQYF

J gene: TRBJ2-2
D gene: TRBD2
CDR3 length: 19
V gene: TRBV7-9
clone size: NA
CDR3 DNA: TGTGCCAGCAGCCCCGGACTAGTATCCGTGTTCGCGAACACCGGGGAGCTGTTTTTT
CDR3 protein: CASSPGLVSVFANTGELFF

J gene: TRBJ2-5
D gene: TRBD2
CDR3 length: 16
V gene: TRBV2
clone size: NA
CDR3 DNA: TGTGCCAACCACCCCGGACTAGCGGGAGGGGCAGAGACCCAGTACTTC
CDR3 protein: CANHPGLAGGAETQYF

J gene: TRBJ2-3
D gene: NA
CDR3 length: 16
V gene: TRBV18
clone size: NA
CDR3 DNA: TGTGCCAGCTCACCACAGGCGTTTAGGGGCACAGATACGCAGTATTTT
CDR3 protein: CASSPQAFRGTDTQYF

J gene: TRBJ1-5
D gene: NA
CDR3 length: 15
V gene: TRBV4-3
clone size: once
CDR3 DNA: TGCGCCAGCAGCCACAGATACTCAAGCAATCAGCCCCAGCATTTT
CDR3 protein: CASSHRYSSNQPQHF

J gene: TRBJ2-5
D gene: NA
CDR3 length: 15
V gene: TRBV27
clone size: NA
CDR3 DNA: TGTGCCAGCAGTCCATCCACCGGGCTTCGAGAGACCCAGTACTTC
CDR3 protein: CASSPSTGLRETQYF

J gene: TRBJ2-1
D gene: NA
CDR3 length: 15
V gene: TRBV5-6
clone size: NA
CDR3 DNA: TGTGCCAGCAGCATGACCGGGGGACCCCTCGTTGAGCAGTTCTTC
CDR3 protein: CASSMTGGPLVEQFF

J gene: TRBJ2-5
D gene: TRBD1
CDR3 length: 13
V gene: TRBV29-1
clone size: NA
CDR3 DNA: TGCAGCATCGTACAGGGGCCGCAAGAGACCCAGTACTTC
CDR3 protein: CSIVQGPQETQYF

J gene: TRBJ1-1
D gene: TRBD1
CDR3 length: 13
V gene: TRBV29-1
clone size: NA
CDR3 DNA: TGCAGCGTGTCACAGGGGGCGAACACTGAAGCTTTCTTT
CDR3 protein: CSVSQGANTEAFF

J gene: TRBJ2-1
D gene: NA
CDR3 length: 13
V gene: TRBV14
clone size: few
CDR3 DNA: TGTGCCAGCAGCCGGCAGGGATACAATGAGCAGTTCTTC
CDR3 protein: CASSRQGYNEQFF

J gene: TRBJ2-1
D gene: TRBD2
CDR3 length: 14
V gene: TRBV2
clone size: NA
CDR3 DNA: TGTGCCAGCGCCGCGGAACTAGCGGGGAATGAGCAGTTCTTC
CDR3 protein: CASAAELAGNEQFF

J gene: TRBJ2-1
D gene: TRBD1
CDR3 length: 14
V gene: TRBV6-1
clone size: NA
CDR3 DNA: TGTGCCAGCCAGGGGGCTCTACCCTACAATGAGCAGTTCTTC
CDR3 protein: CASQGALPYNEQFF

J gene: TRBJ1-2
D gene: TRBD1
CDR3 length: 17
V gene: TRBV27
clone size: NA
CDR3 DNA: TGTGCCAGCAGTTTATCCAGGGGGCGAGGTACGAGCTATGGCTACACCTTC
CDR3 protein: CASSLSRGRGTSYGYTF

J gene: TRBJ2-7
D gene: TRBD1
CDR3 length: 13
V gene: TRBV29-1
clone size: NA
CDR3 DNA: TGCAGCGTTGAAACGGGACAGGGCTACGAGCAGTACTTC
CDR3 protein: CSVETGQGYEQYF

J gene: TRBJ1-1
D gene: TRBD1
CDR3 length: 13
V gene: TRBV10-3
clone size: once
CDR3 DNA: TGTGCCATCGGCGACAGGGGGCTAACTGAAGCTTTCTTT
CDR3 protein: CAIGDRGLTEAFF

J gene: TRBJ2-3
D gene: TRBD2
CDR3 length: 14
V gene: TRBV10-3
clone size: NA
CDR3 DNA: TGTGCCATCAGTGGGACTAGCGGGACGGATACGCAGTATTTT
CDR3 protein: CAISGTSGTDTQYF

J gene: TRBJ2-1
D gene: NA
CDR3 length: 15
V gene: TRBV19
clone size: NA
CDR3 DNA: TGTGCCAGTAGTCCCCGGGGGCCTCACTACAATGAGCAGTTCTTC
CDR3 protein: CASSPRGPHYNEQFF

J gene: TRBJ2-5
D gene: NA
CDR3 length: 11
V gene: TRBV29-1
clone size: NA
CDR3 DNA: TGCAGCGTTGCCCCGCTGGGGACCCAGTACTTC
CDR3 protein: CSVAPLGTQYF

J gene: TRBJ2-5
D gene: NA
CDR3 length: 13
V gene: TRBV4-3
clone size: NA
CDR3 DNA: TGCGCCAGCAGCCAAGAGATCCGGGAGACCCAGTACTTC
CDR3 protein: CASSQEIRETQYF

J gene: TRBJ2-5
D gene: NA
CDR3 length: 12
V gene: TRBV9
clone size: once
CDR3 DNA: TGTGCCAGCGGGAAGGTGGGAGAGACCCAGTACTTC
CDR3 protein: CASGKVGETQYF

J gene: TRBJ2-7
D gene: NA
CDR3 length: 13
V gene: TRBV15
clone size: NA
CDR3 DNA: TGTGCCACCATTTCTAGGGACTCCGACGAGCAGTACTTC
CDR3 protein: CATISRDSDEQYF